This TCR beta chain was recorded in a study of radiotherapy plus CTLA-4 blockade in lung cancer. Repertoires were generated with immunoSEQ multiplex PCR, while TCRdb's copy carries only in-frame clones and drops some. The sample yields around 70,000 clones, 80% to 90% seen once. Study results and caveats: Strongest reported response predictors: early blood clone changes and post-radiation interferon-beta.

Remarks on this clone: No antigen is known for it.

CDR3 length equals 15 residues. Germline V gene lookup returns CDR1 SGHAT and CDR2 FQNNGV. V was clipped by 0 bases and J by 2 bases, with 8 bases between them. The material sequenced was peripheral blood, taken from a patient treated with radiotherapy plus ipilimumab. The clonotype was recovered from a human donor with non-small cell lung cancer that progressed on radiotherapy plus ipilimumab. The V call is TRBV11-2, the J call TRBJ2-1; D remains ambiguous. The chain's CDR3 is CASSLDRVAYNEQFF. The CDR3 DNA reads as TGTGCCAGCAGCTTAGATAGGGTGGCCTACAATGAGCAGTTCTTC.